This paragraph reports one T cell receptor beta chain. This table comes from immunoSEQ multiplex PCR, and its TCRdb copy is limited to in-frame clones, with some not included. Of approximately 210,000 clones in the sample, around four fifths were seen once. The data belong to a study of blood T cell repertoires in COVID-19. Overall study context: COVID-19 samples from acute and convalescent phases originated in the United States, Italy and Spain. The analysed material was cDNA or gDNA that came from T cells, B-cell-depleted T cells, or PBMCs.

The sample comprised peripheral blood. This TCR derives from a man under 40 with active or convalescent COVID-19.

DNA for the CDR3: TGTGCCAGCAGTTCTCCGGGACTCTTCTATGGCTACACCTTC. Translating it yields CASSSPGLFYGYTF. The V call is TRBV28, the J call TRBJ1-2; possibly TRBD1 for D (5 bases). The germline V and J ends were trimmed by 4 bases and 4 bases, with 13 bases remaining between them. The CDR3 has 14 residues. From germline, CDR1 is MDHEN and CDR2 SYDVKM.